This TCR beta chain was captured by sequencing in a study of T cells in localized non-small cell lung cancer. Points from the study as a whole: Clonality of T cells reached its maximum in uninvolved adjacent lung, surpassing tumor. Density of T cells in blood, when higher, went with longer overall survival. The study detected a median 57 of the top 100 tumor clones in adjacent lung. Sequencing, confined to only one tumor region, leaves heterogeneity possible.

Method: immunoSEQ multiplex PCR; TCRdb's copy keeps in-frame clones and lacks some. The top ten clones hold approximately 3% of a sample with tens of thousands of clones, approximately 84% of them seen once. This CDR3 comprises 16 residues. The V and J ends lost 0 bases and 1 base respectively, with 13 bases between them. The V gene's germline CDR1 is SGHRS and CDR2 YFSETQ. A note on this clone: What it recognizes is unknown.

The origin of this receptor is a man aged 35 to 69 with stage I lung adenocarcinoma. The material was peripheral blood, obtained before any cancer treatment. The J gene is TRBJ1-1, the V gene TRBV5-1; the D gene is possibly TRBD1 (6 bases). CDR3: CASSLVRLGGNTEAFF. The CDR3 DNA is TGCGCCAGCAGCTTGGTCCGGTTAGGGGGGAACACTGAAGCTTTCTTT.